Below are 31 T cell receptor beta chains sequenced from a single sample in a study of CD8+ T cells in alopecia areata. The treatment: oral pan-JAK inhibitor, 5-10 mg twice daily. cDNA prepared by RNA extraction and subsequent reverse transcription served as the template for sequencing. The method was immunoSEQ multiplex PCR; TCRdb's version includes in-frame clones alone and lacks a portion of them. Of tens of thousands of clones listed, approximately 66% are singletons. The sequencing here drew on CD8+ T cells sorted from blood, taken at week 24, from a patient treated with tofacitinib. The receptors shown here come from a human donor with alopecia areata.

This clone has a handful of counts. The chain links TRBV29-1 to TRBJ2-7; 10 bases map to TRBD1. CDR1 is SQVTM and CDR2 is ANQGSEA in the germline V gene. V shed 4 bases, J shed 3 bases, and the junction held 3 bases outside the gene matches. The CDR3 is made up of 13 amino acids. CDR3 sequence: CSVVWDRGYEQYF. The CDR3 nucleotides are TGCAGCGTTGTTTGGGACAGGGGCTACGAGCAGTACTTC.

The V call is TRBV4-1, the J call TRBJ2-7; no firm D call. The CDR3 extends over 12 amino acids. The germline V gene has CDR1 MGHRA and CDR2 YSYEKL. V lost 1 base, J lost 5 bases, and 6 bases lay in between. The CDR3 here is CASSQVANEQYF. CDR3 sequence (DNA): TGCGCCAGCAGCCAAGTGGCCAACGAGCAGTACTTC.

V is TRBV5-1 and J is TRBJ2-7, with D possibly being TRBD1 or TRBD2 (5 bases each). Germline CDR1 and CDR2: SGHRS and YFSETQ. Trimming removed 4 bases from V and 4 bases from J, with 18 bases in between. There are 15 residues in the CDR3. CDR3: CASSLYPGTQYEQYF. The CDR3 nucleotides are TGCGCCAGCAGCCTTTACCCCGGGACCCAGTACGAGCAGTACTTC.

The chain carries TRBV7-6 and TRBJ1-2; 7 bases fit TRBD1. V trimming: 0 bases; J trimming: 8 bases; junction bases outside the gene matches: 3. Per the germline V gene, CDR1 is SGHVS and CDR2 is FNYEAQ. The CDR3 is 13 amino acids. In DNA form, the CDR3 reads TGTGCCAGCAGCTTAGCAGGGGGCGACGGCTACACCTTC. Translation gives CASSLAGGDGYTF.

V usage is TRBV5-6 and J usage is TRBJ2-3; D uncertain. Trimming took 1 base from V and 4 from J, leaving 16 bases between them. The CDR3 is made up of 16 amino acids. CDR1 is SGHDT and CDR2 is YYEEEE in the germline V gene. The CDR3: CASSLSALRGSDTQYF. In nucleotides, the CDR3 is TGTGCCAGCAGCTTGTCGGCACTAAGAGGATCAGATACGCAGTATTTT. The whole variable domain, remainder taken from reference TRBV5-6 and TRBJ2-3, is DAGVTQSPTHLIKTRGQQVTLRCSPKSGHDTVSWYQQALGQGPQFIFQYYEEEERQRGNFPDRFSGHQFPNYSSELNVNALLLGDSALYLCASSLSALRGSDTQYFGPGTRLTVL.

This chain joins TRBV7-3 and TRBJ1-1; D gene uncertain. Trimming left V 4 bases short and J 1 base short, with 4 bases between. Germline V gene data show CDR1 as SGHTA and CDR2 as FQGTGA. The CDR3 has 12 amino acids. The CDR3 loop is CASSSENTEAFF. CDR3 in DNA: TGTGCCAGCAGCTCCGAGAACACTGAAGCTTTCTTT.

The gene calls are TRBV15 and TRBJ2-7; TRBD1 matches 9 bases. The CDR3 is made up of 13 amino acids. The J segment lost 3 bases and the V segment lost 5 bases, leaving 2 bases of the junction unmatched. Germline loops: CDR1 LNHNV, CDR2 YYDKDF (reference sequence). The CDR3 DNA reads TGTGCCACCAGCGGGGACAGGGACTACGAGCAGTACTTC. This codes for CATSGDRDYEQYF.

This chain uses TRBV7-9 with TRBJ1-3; D uncertain. Between the trimmed V and J ends, which lost 5 bases and 6 bases, there was a span of 5 bases. The germline gives CDR1 SEHNR, CDR2 FQNEAQ (reference sequence). CDR3 length: 11 amino acids. Written as DNA, the CDR3 is TGTGCCAGCAGCCCTCTAAACACCATATATTTT. It specifies CASSPLNTIYF. The entire variable domain, with the rest obtained from reference TRBV7-9 and TRBJ1-3, is as follows: DTGVSQNPRHKITKRGQNVTFRCDPISEHNRLYWYRQTLGQGPEFLTYFQNEAQLEKSRLLSDRFSAERPKGSFSTLEIQRTEQGDSAMYLCASSPLNTIYFGEGSWLTVV.

This rearrangement joins TRBV28 to TRBJ2-5, with TRBD1 identical over 7 bases. The CDR3 has 15 amino acids. Per germline, CDR1 MDHEN and CDR2 SYDVKM. The ends lost 5 bases at V and 1 base at J; junction bases unmatched: 7. DNA of the CDR3: TGTGCCAGCAGTACGAGGGGGCGACTCCAAGAGACCCAGTACTTC. Its translation is CASSTRGRLQETQYF.

This sequence joins TRBV30 and TRBJ1-5, with D unresolved. Trimming pared 3 bases from V and 6 bases from J, leaving 9 bases between. CDR3 length: 12 residues. Germline lookup yields CDR1 GTSNPN and CDR2 SVGIG (reference sequence). CDR3 nucleotide sequence: TGTGCCTGGAGCGGCGCGGGTCAGCCCCAGCATTTT. This encodes CAWSGAGQPQHF.

In regard to this clone: The same CDR3 arises from other DNA sequences in this sample as well. This chain uses TRBV5-1 with TRBJ2-5; 9 bases are a match to TRBD2. The CDR3 spans 15 residues. Germline V gene lookup returns CDR1 SGHRS and CDR2 YFSETQ. V was pared by 2 bases and J by 1 base, with 3 bases of the junction left unmatched. Written as DNA, the CDR3 is TGCGCCAGCAGCTTAGAGCGGGGGGTCCAAGAGACCCAGTACTTC. Amino acids: CASSLERGVQETQYF.

The chain is built from TRBV19 and TRBJ1-2; 9 nucleotides match TRBD1. V lost 2 bases and J lost 6; bases outside the gene matches: 7. The CDR3 is 15 residues long. Germline V CDR1 and CDR2: LNHDA, SQIVND (reference sequence). CDR3 residues: CASSISVGTGNGYTF. The CDR3, as DNA: TGTGCCAGTAGTATAAGCGTCGGGACAGGGAATGGCTACACCTTC.

V gene TRBV7-6 combines with J gene TRBJ2-7; D is possibly TRBD1 (5 bases). There are 14 residues in the CDR3. CDR1 and CDR2 from the germline V gene are SGHVS and FNYEAQ. V shed 2 bases and J shed 3 bases, with 11 bases lying between them. CDR3: CASSLSGSGYEQYF. The CDR3 DNA sequence: TGTGCCAGCAGCTTATCAGGGTCGGGCTACGAGCAGTACTTC. Based on the CDR3 plus reference TRBV7-6 and TRBJ2-7, the full variable domain is GAGVSQSPRYKVTKRGQDVALRCDPISGHVSLYWYRQALGQGPEFLTYFNYEAQQDKSGLPNDRFSAERPEGSISTLTIQRTEQRDSAMYRCASSLSGSGYEQYFGPGTRLTVT.

J is TRBJ2-1 and V is TRBV7-9; D might be TRBD1 (6 bases). Germline CDR1 reads SEHNR; CDR2 reads FQNEAQ (reference sequence). V was clipped by 3 bases and J by 9 bases, with 21 bases between them. The CDR3 has 16 amino acids. The CDR3 DNA sequence: TGTGCCAGCAGCTTCCAGACAGGTTTCGTTCTTCCTGAGCAGTTCTTC. Protein: CASSFQTGFVLPEQFF.

The genes are TRBV27 and TRBJ2-3; TRBD2 matches at 9 bases. This CDR3 is 14 amino acids long. CDR1 and CDR2 (germline): MNHEY, SMNVEV (reference sequence). V shed 8 bases, J shed 2 bases, and the junction held 5 bases outside the gene matches. Here the CDR3 reads CASHSGRLTDTQYF. The CDR3 bases are TGTGCCAGCCATAGCGGGAGACTCACAGATACGCAGTATTTT.

This chain uses TRBV27 with TRBJ1-1; D not resolved. The germline gives CDR1 MNHEY, CDR2 SMNVEV (reference sequence). Trimming removed 5 bases from V and 8 bases from J, with 18 bases in between. CDR3 length equals 14 residues. CDR3 sequence reads: CASSPLQGGGEAFF. CDR3 bases: TGTGCCAGCAGTCCACTCCAAGGCGGCGGCGAAGCTTTCTTT.

Here the CDR3 reads CASSQVYGSNQPQHF. In DNA form, the CDR3 reads TGCGCCAGCAGCCAAGTGTACGGCAGCAATCAGCCCCAGCATTTT. The chain joins TRBV4-1 to TRBJ1-5; D is uncertain. With 1 base removed from V and 1 base from J, the gap between germline ends came to 8 bases. Per germline, CDR1 MGHRA and CDR2 YSYEKL. The length of the CDR3 is 15 residues.

The rearrangement uses TRBV7-2 and TRBJ2-1; 7 bases line up with TRBD2. Unmatched junction bases numbered 6, after V lost 1 base and J lost 3 bases. This CDR3 comprises 16 residues. CDR1 and CDR2 (germline): SGHTA, FQGNSA. CDR3 region: CASSLVASGIYNEQFF. The DNA of the CDR3 is TGTGCCAGCAGCTTAGTGGCTAGCGGAATCTACAATGAGCAGTTCTTC.

This chain uses TRBV29-1 with TRBJ1-2, with D perhaps TRBD1 (6 bases). CDR3 length: 12 residues. Germline V gene sequence: CDR1 SQVTM, CDR2 ANQGSEA. V gave up 3 bases and J gave up 8 bases, with 13 bases separating them. CDR3 in DNA: TGCAGCGTTGACAGGGGTATAGAAGGCTACACCTTC. Protein: CSVDRGIEGYTF. Full variable domain (missing parts from reference TRBV29-1 and TRBJ1-2): SAVISQKPSRDICQRGTSLTIQCQVDSQVTMMFWYRQQPGQSLTLIATANQGSEATYESGFVIDKFPISRPNLTFSTLTVSNMSPEDSSIYLCSVDRGIEGYTFGSGTRLTVV.

This chain joins TRBV9 and TRBJ2-1; the D gene is possibly TRBD2 (5 bases). Germline lookup yields CDR1 SGDLS and CDR2 YYNGEE. This CDR3 region has 15 residues. V was pared by 0 bases and J by 4 bases, with 11 bases between. Here the CDR3 reads CASSVGGGSYNEQFF. The DNA of the CDR3 is TGTGCCAGCAGCGTAGGAGGCGGGTCTTACAATGAGCAGTTCTTC.

J is TRBJ1-1 and V is TRBV29-1; D gene ambiguous. The CDR3 contains 11 residues. Germline assignment: CDR1 SQVTM and CDR2 ANQGSEA. V was cut by 5 bases and J by 5 bases, with 9 bases left in between. The CDR3 region has the DNA TGCAGCGTTCCCCGTGGGACTGAAGCTTTCTTT. Its translation is CSVPRGTEAFF. The variable domain in full, with the rest retrieved from reference TRBV29-1 and TRBJ1-1, is SAVISQKPSRDICQRGTSLTIQCQVDSQVTMMFWYRQQPGQSLTLIATANQGSEATYESGFVIDKFPISRPNLTFSTLTVSNMSPEDSSIYLCSVPRGTEAFFGQGTRLTVV.

The chain couples TRBV29-1 to TRBJ2-2; D is unclear. Trimming pared 4 bases from V and 2 bases from J, leaving 5 bases between. CDR1 and CDR2 (germline): SQVTM, ANQGSEA. This CDR3 is built from 12 residues. The chain's CDR3 is CSVVGNTGELFF. CDR3 nucleotide sequence: TGCAGCGTTGTGGGAAACACCGGGGAGCTGTTTTTT.

In regard to this clone: This specimen includes other DNA sequences encoding the same CDR3. The J gene is TRBJ2-3, the V gene TRBV5-1; 7 bases agree with TRBD2. The CDR3 runs 15 residues. Trimming took 0 bases from V and 1 from J; bases not matched to a gene: 2. Germline assignment: CDR1 SGHRS and CDR2 YFSETQ. CDR3 in amino acids: CASSLAGRGTDTQYF. CDR3 in DNA: TGCGCCAGCAGCTTGGCGGGGAGGGGCACAGATACGCAGTATTTT.

This clone has a count of ten or more. Germline is not matched at one junction end, which may reflect a read error. V is TRBV10-3 and J is TRBJ2-6; D perhaps matches TRBD1 (6 bases). The CDR3 has 16 residues. Germline V gene sequence: CDR1 ENHRY, CDR2 SYGVKD. CDR3 sequence: CASSYSLTGGANVLTF. Here the CDR3 DNA reads TGTGCCAGCAGTTACTCGTTGACAGGTGGGGCCAACGTCCTGACTTTC.

The V call is TRBV30, the J call TRBJ2-7; 7 positions agree with TRBD2. The CDR3 is made up of 13 amino acids. Germline CDR1 is GTSNPN and CDR2 is SVGIG (reference sequence). V shed 4 bases, J shed 5 bases, and the junction held 8 bases outside the gene matches. This chain's CDR3 is CAWTIERGHEQYF. In nucleotides, the CDR3 is TGTGCCTGGACGATCGAGCGGGGCCACGAGCAGTACTTC.

V is TRBV7-9 and J is TRBJ2-7, with 7 bases identical to TRBD1. With 5 bases clipped from V and 4 bases from J, the junction kept 2 bases outside the gene matches. This CDR3 has 12 amino acids. CDR1 and CDR2 (germline): SEHNR, FQNEAQ (reference sequence). CDR3 DNA: TGTGCCAGCAGCGCGACAGGGTACGAGCAGTACTTC. Protein sequence: CASSATGYEQYF.

The chain uses TRBV5-1 and TRBJ2-3; 12 nucleotides agree with TRBD1. In germline, CDR1 is SGHRS, CDR2 YFSETQ. V shed 5 bases and J 3 bases; nucleotides not matched to a gene: 7. The CDR3 covers 16 residues. DNA for the CDR3: TGCGCCAGCAGTGCGGGGACAGGGGGCTTAACAGATACGCAGTATTTT. Translating gives CASSAGTGGLTDTQYF.

For the CDR3, the DNA is TGTGCCAGCAGCTTGTTAGGGGAGGTATGGGCTGGGGCCAACGTCCTGACTTTC. This translates into CASSLLGEVWAGANVLTF. The chain employs TRBV5-4 and TRBJ2-6; perhaps TRBD2 as D (6 bases). The germline CDR1 and CDR2 sequences are SGHNT and YYREEE (reference sequence). V was shortened by 1 base and J by 2 bases, with 16 bases between the two germline ends. The CDR3 has 18 residues.

This clone was seen a handful of times. This sequence joins TRBV4-1 and TRBJ1-2; TRBD1 aligns across 7 bases. V lost 0 bases and J lost 4; bases outside the gene matches: 8. CDR3 length equals 16 residues. The germline gives CDR1 MGHRA, CDR2 YSYEKL. CDR3 in amino acids: CASSQDFDRDGYGYTF. The CDR3 coding sequence is TGCGCCAGCAGCCAAGATTTCGACAGGGACGGCTATGGCTACACCTTC.

This clone has only one observation. The chain joins TRBV29-1 to TRBJ2-5; the match to TRBD1 covers 8 bases. CDR1 and CDR2 (germline): SQVTM, ANQGSEA. CDR3 length: 15 residues. V trimming: 4 bases; J trimming: 5 bases; junction bases outside the gene matches: 12. The CDR3 sequence is CSVVFDRGNWETQYF. CDR3 DNA: TGCAGCGTTGTTTTCGACAGGGGAAATTGGGAGACCCAGTACTTC. Filled out from reference TRBV29-1 and TRBJ2-5, the complete variable domain reads SAVISQKPSRDICQRGTSLTIQCQVDSQVTMMFWYRQQPGQSLTLIATANQGSEATYESGFVIDKFPISRPNLTFSTLTVSNMSPEDSSIYLCSVVFDRGNWETQYFGPGTRLLVL.

The chain carries TRBV4-3 and TRBJ2-3; TRBD2 matches 9 bases. V gave up 1 base and J gave up 2 bases; unmatched junction bases: 4. The CDR3 runs to 16 residues. The germline V gene has CDR1 LGHNA and CDR2 YSLEER. CDR3 nucleotides: TGCGCCAGCAGCCAAGTTGAGCGGGGGGACACAGATACGCAGTATTTT. It is translated as CASSQVERGDTDTQYF.